A single sample is the source of the 18 T cell receptor beta chains below, sequenced in a study of T cell responses to AZD1222 COVID-19 vaccine. Profiling relied on immunoSEQ multiplex PCR, and the TCRdb table lists in-frame clones only, not all of them. The sample lists 150,000 to 200,000 clones; about 91% were seen once. The starting material was peripheral blood, obtained on day 0 of MenACWY control vaccination. These receptors came from an adult in good health.

V and J are TRBV12-3 or TRBV12-4 and TRBJ1-1; no firm D call. The V end lost 1 base, the J end lost 5 bases, and 8 bases lay between the germline ends. There are 13 residues in the CDR3. The CDR3 loop reads CASSLEVGTEAFF. CDR3 nucleotide sequence: TGTGCCAGCAGTTTAGAAGTAGGGACTGAAGCTTTCTTT.

This chain connects TRBV5-1 to TRBJ2-2, with 7 bases fitting TRBD1. CDR3 length: 15 amino acids. From germline, CDR1 is SGHRS and CDR2 YFSETQ. Trimming took 2 bases from V and 6 from J; bases not matched to a gene: 7. Here the CDR3 DNA reads TGCGCCAGCAGCTTCGAGGGGGCCGCCCCCGGGGAGCTGTTTTTT. Translating gives CASSFEGAAPGELFF.

This clone was seen just once. The chain is built from TRBV11-2 and TRBJ2-7; TRBD2 might be the D (7 bases). CDR1 and CDR2 (germline): SGHAT, FQNNGV. Trimming left V 1 base short and J 6 bases short, with 13 bases between. The CDR3 loop spans 14 amino acids. CDR3 coding DNA: TGTGCCAGCAGCTTAGGATGGGGGGGGCGCGAGCAGTACTTC. This gives the protein CASSLGWGGREQYF.

The V call is TRBV11-2, the J call TRBJ1-2; maybe TRBD1 (6 bases). The germline CDR1 and CDR2 sequences are SGHAT and FQNNGV. The V end was cut by 4 bases, the J end by 7 bases, with 13 bases between. CDR3 length equals 13 residues. CDR3 residues: CASSWAGAGGYTF. CDR3 coding DNA: TGTGCCAGCAGCTGGGCAGGGGCGGGTGGCTACACCTTC.

The chain employs TRBV9 and TRBJ2-1; D not certain. The germline gives CDR1 SGDLS, CDR2 YYNGEE. The V and J ends lost 4 bases and 6 bases respectively, with 17 bases between them. CDR3 length: 15 residues. CDR3: CASSSQPSPGNEQFF. CDR3 sequence (DNA): TGTGCCAGCAGCTCTCAACCTTCCCCCGGCAATGAGCAGTTCTTC. Using reference TRBV9 and TRBJ2-1 for the parts outside the CDR3, the full variable domain is DSGVTQTPKHLITATGQRVTLRCSPRSGDLSVYWYQQSLDQGLQFLIQYYNGEERAKGNILERFSAQQFPDLHSELNLSSLELGDSALYFCASSSQPSPGNEQFFGPGTRLTVL.

V gene TRBV7-2 combines with J gene TRBJ1-5; D is perhaps TRBD1 (5 bases). V was clipped by 4 bases and J by 6 bases, with 16 bases between them. The CDR3 runs 15 residues. Germline V CDR1 and CDR2: SGHTA, FQGNSA. The CDR3 spells CASSWNQGEGQPQHF. CDR3 coding DNA: TGTGCCAGCAGCTGGAATCAGGGAGAAGGTCAGCCCCAGCATTTT. The variable domain in full, with the rest retrieved from reference TRBV7-2 and TRBJ1-5, is GAGVSQSPSNKVTEKGKDVELRCDPISGHTALYWYRQSLGQGLEFLIYFQGNSAPDKSGLPSDRFSAERTGGSVSTLTIQRTQQEDSAVYLCASSWNQGEGQPQHFGDGTRLSIL.

The genes are TRBV7-9 and TRBJ2-2; 8 positions match TRBD2. Looked up from germline, CDR1 is SEHNR and CDR2 is FQNEAQ (reference sequence). The CDR3 contains 15 residues. J lost 3 bases, V lost 3 bases, and 3 bases had no gene match. CDR3 nucleotides: TGTGCCAGCAGCTTTGGAGCGGGGGACACCGGGGAGCTGTTTTTT. Translating gives CASSFGAGDTGELFF.

This rearrangement joins TRBV10-3 to TRBJ2-2, with 8 bases matching TRBD2. This CDR3 has 19 amino acids. The germline V gene has CDR1 ENHRY and CDR2 SYGVKD. V shed 2 bases and J 0 bases; nucleotides not matched to a gene: 11. The CDR3 nucleotides read TGTGCCATCAGTGAGGCGAGCCCCGCGGGAGGTACGAACACCGGGGAGCTGTTTTTT. Translating gives CAISEASPAGGTNTGELFF.

The V call is TRBV5-1, the J call TRBJ1-4, with a weak D call TRBD1 (6 bases). The V end was cut by 4 bases, the J end by 7 bases, with 11 bases between. CDR3 length equals 13 residues. Germline V gene sequence: CDR1 SGHRS, CDR2 YFSETQ. In DNA form, the CDR3 reads TGCGCCAGCAGCAGGGGGGGACCTGAAAAACTGTTTTTT. Translated, it gives CASSRGGPEKLFF.

Ten or more counts support this clone. The chain has TRBV7-2 and TRBJ2-7, with D possibly being TRBD2 (6 bases). Trimming took 6 bases from V and 0 from J, leaving 15 bases between them. Per germline, CDR1 SGHTA and CDR2 FQGNSA. CDR3 size: 15 residues. CDR3 region: CASSTRDLSSYEQYF. As DNA, the CDR3 is TGTGCCAGCAGTACCCGGGACTTGAGCTCCTACGAGCAGTACTTC. Supplemented by reference TRBV7-2 and TRBJ2-7, the full variable domain reads GAGVSQSPSNKVTEKGKDVELRCDPISGHTALYWYRQSLGQGLEFLIYFQGNSAPDKSGLPSDRFSAERTGGSVSTLTIQRTQQEDSAVYLCASSTRDLSSYEQYFGPGTRLTVT.

The gene calls are TRBV19 and TRBJ2-3, with 9 nucleotides matching TRBD1. The CDR3 totals 18 residues. The junction had 9 bases not matched to a gene; V was cut back by 1 base and J by 1 base. CDR1 LNHDA and CDR2 SQIVND come from the germline V gene (reference sequence). CDR3 in DNA: TGTGCCAGTAGTATAGTATACAGGGGGCGGGTTGGCACAGATACGCAGTATTTT. Residues: CASSIVYRGRVGTDTQYF. The full variable domain, in which reference TRBV19 and TRBJ2-3 provide the parts outside the CDR3, is DGGITQSPKYLFRKEGQNVTLSCEQNLNHDAMYWYRQDPGQGLRLIYYSQIVNDFQKGDIAEGYSVSREKKESFPLTVTSAQKNPTAFYLCASSIVYRGRVGTDTQYFGPGTRLTVL.

The chain joins TRBV24-1 to TRBJ2-1; D is undetermined. V lost 4 bases, J lost 5 bases, and 8 bases lay in between. Germline V CDR1 and CDR2: KGHDR, SFDVKD. This CDR3 spans 13 amino acids. CDR3 in amino acids: CATSDSDDNEQFF. CDR3 bases: TGTGCCACCAGTGACTCCGATGACAATGAGCAGTTCTTC.

The rearrangement links TRBV3-1 (or the pseudogene TRBV3-2) to TRBJ2-5; 8 bases map to TRBD2. Trimming at V came to 0 bases and at J to 4 bases, leaving 4 bases not matched to a gene. The CDR3 contains 15 residues. Per germline, CDR1 LGHDT and CDR2 YNNKEL (reference sequence). This CDR3 is CASSQDPRGAETQYF. The CDR3 DNA sequence: TGTGCCAGCAGCCAAGATCCGCGGGGGGCAGAGACCCAGTACTTC.

This clone was counted a single time. The chain carries TRBV30 and TRBJ2-1, with D perhaps matching TRBD2 (6 bases). The CDR3 spans 14 residues. The V and J ends lost 1 base and 10 bases respectively, with 17 bases between them. Germline values: CDR1 GTSNPN, CDR2 SVGIG (reference sequence). The CDR3: CAWSAHSGLGEQFF. In DNA, the CDR3 is TGTGCCTGGAGTGCTCACAGCGGGCTAGGAGAGCAGTTCTTC.

The chain combines TRBV7-9 with TRBJ1-1; maybe TRBD1 (5 bases). CDR3 size: 11 residues. Germline V gene sequence: CDR1 SEHNR, CDR2 FQNEAQ (reference sequence). The germline V and J ends were trimmed by 8 bases and 8 bases, with 12 bases remaining between them. This chain's CDR3 is CASELGEEAFF. CDR3 sequence (DNA): TGTGCCAGCGAGTTGGGGGAGGAAGCTTTCTTT.

As DNA, the CDR3 is TGTGCCAGCAGTTTAAGGCTAGCGGGTTCGAACACCGGGGAGCTGTTTTTT. Encoded protein: CASSLRLAGSNTGELFF. The rearrangement links TRBV28 to TRBJ2-2; 8 bases match TRBD2. Per germline, CDR1 MDHEN and CDR2 SYDVKM. V was pared by 2 bases and J by 0 bases, with 5 bases of the junction left unmatched. This CDR3 has 17 amino acids.

The chain combines TRBV25-1 with TRBJ2-4; 7 nucleotides match TRBD1. Unmatched junction bases numbered 0, after V lost 4 bases and J lost 6 bases. Germline CDR1 MGHDK, CDR2 SYGVNS. CDR3 size: 12 residues. CDR3 sequence reads: CASSGTGNIQYF. CDR3 DNA: TGTGCCAGCAGTGGGACAGGAAACATTCAGTACTTC.

The V call is TRBV27, the J call TRBJ1-6, with unresolved D. CDR3 length: 17 residues. The germline V gene encodes CDR1 MNHEY and CDR2 SMNVEV (reference sequence). Trimming left V 6 bases short and J 8 bases short, with 23 bases between. CDR3 sequence (DNA): TGTGCCAGCAGCCCCTGGCGGGCGGTGGGAACGTATTCACCCCTCCACTTT. As protein: CASSPWRAVGTYSPLHF.